Listed below are T cell receptor beta chains from one sample, sequenced in a study of shared clonotypes between healthy human individuals. Measured with immunoSEQ multiplex PCR; TCRdb has only the in-frame clones, and not every one. The profile shows 2,500,000 or so clones, 93% of them singletons. Sequenced input: naive CD4+ T cells from PBMCs. The receptors originated from a man aged 18 to 30 in good health. Some clones in this sample may be carry-over from other donors' samples. CDR3s include the opening cysteine and the closing phenylalanine or tryptophan. The D gene is left open where the match is weak. Rows may omit the clone size; those that give it use once, few, many or a size class.

j_call: TRBJ1-4
d_call: -
v_call: TRBV7-9
clone_size: few
cdr3_nt: TGTGCCAGCAGCTTAGATTACTCCGAGGAAAAACTGTTTTTT
cdr3_aa: CASSLDYSEEKLFF

j_call: TRBJ2-6
d_call: TRBD1
v_call: TRBV2
clone_size: -
cdr3_nt: TGTGCCAGCAGGGAGACAGGGGGCGCTGGGGCCAACGTCCTGACTTTC
cdr3_aa: CASRETGGAGANVLTF

j_call: TRBJ2-2
d_call: -
v_call: TRBV7-2
clone_size: -
cdr3_nt: TGTGCCAGCAGCTTAACGTCCGGAGCTACCGGGGAGCTGTTTTTT
cdr3_aa: CASSLTSGATGELFF

j_call: TRBJ1-5
d_call: -
v_call: TRBV19
clone_size: few
cdr3_nt: TGTGCCAGTAGTATAGTTCCGTATCAGCCCCAGCATTTT
cdr3_aa: CASSIVPYQPQHF

j_call: TRBJ2-2
d_call: -
v_call: TRBV18
clone_size: -
cdr3_nt: TGTGCCAGCTCAATTCGGGGCCGGAATAGTAACACCGGGGAGCTGTTTTTT
cdr3_aa: CASSIRGRNSNTGELFF

j_call: TRBJ2-2
d_call: -
v_call: TRBV28
clone_size: -
cdr3_nt: TGTGCCAGCAGGGAGGGGAACACCGGGGAGCTGTTTTTT
cdr3_aa: CASREGNTGELFF

j_call: TRBJ1-2
d_call: -
v_call: TRBV7-3
clone_size: -
cdr3_nt: TGTGCCAGCAGCTTAAGAAGAACTAACTATGGCTACACCTTC
cdr3_aa: CASSLRRTNYGYTF

j_call: TRBJ1-1
d_call: -
v_call: TRBV29-1
clone_size: few
cdr3_nt: TGCAGCGCAGTAGAGCCTCAGGGACGAGCTTTCTTT
cdr3_aa: CSAVEPQGRAFF

j_call: TRBJ1-3
d_call: -
v_call: TRBV30
clone_size: -
cdr3_nt: TGTGCCTGGAGTAACGGGTACTCTGGAAACACCATATATTTT
cdr3_aa: CAWSNGYSGNTIYF

j_call: TRBJ2-4
d_call: -
v_call: TRBV28
clone_size: -
cdr3_nt: TGTGCCAGCCGTCCCGGGGATTTAGCCAAAAACATTCAGTACTTC
cdr3_aa: CASRPGDLAKNIQYF

j_call: TRBJ1-1
d_call: -
v_call: TRBV28
clone_size: -
cdr3_nt: TGTGCCAGCATCCCCCACAAGAACACTGAAGCTTTCTTT
cdr3_aa: CASIPHKNTEAFF

j_call: TRBJ2-7
d_call: TRBD2
v_call: TRBV7-2
clone_size: -
cdr3_nt: TGTGCCAGCAGCTCCGGACTAGCCCACTACGAGCAGTACTTC
cdr3_aa: CASSSGLAHYEQYF

j_call: TRBJ2-7
d_call: TRBD1
v_call: TRBV5-4
clone_size: once
cdr3_nt: TGTGCCAGCAGCGCCTCGACCGGGACAGGGGGTTTCGAGCAGTACTTC
cdr3_aa: CASSASTGTGGFEQYF

j_call: TRBJ2-5
d_call: -
v_call: TRBV29-1
clone_size: -
cdr3_nt: TGCAGCGTTGAATCACGACAAAGGGAGACCCAGTACTTC
cdr3_aa: CSVESRQRETQYF

j_call: TRBJ2-7
d_call: -
v_call: TRBV19
clone_size: -
cdr3_nt: TGTGCCAGTAGTAAGGGGGCGGAGGGGGCCTACGAGCAGTACTTC
cdr3_aa: CASSKGAEGAYEQYF

j_call: TRBJ2-5
d_call: -
v_call: TRBV30
clone_size: -
cdr3_nt: TGTGCCTGGGGAGGGGGCAGGCAAGAGACCCAGTACTTC
cdr3_aa: CAWGGGRQETQYF

j_call: TRBJ2-7
d_call: -
v_call: TRBV5-6
clone_size: -
cdr3_nt: TGTGCCAGCAGCGCAACTAGTTACGAGCAGTACTTC
cdr3_aa: CASSATSYEQYF

j_call: TRBJ2-2
d_call: -
v_call: TRBV27
clone_size: -
cdr3_nt: TGTGCCAGCAGTTCTCGAGGATTGTACACCGGGGAGCTGTTTTTT
cdr3_aa: CASSSRGLYTGELFF

j_call: TRBJ2-3
d_call: TRBD2
v_call: TRBV4-1
clone_size: -
cdr3_nt: TGCGCCAGCAGCCAAGATAAAGAGCTAGCGGGCGGGGATACGCAGTATTTT
cdr3_aa: CASSQDKELAGGDTQYF

j_call: TRBJ1-2
d_call: TRBD1
v_call: TRBV18
clone_size: -
cdr3_nt: TGTGCCAGCTCACCACCAGGGGGACAGGCTAACTATGGCTACACCTTC
cdr3_aa: CASSPPGGQANYGYTF

j_call: TRBJ2-1
d_call: TRBD2
v_call: TRBV9
clone_size: once
cdr3_nt: TGTGCCAGCAGCGAGGCGGGAGGCACCTACAATGAGCAGTTCTTC
cdr3_aa: CASSEAGGTYNEQFF

j_call: TRBJ2-3
d_call: -
v_call: TRBV5-1
clone_size: -
cdr3_nt: TGCGCCAGCAAAACGGAGTTTTTTACAGATACGCAGTATTTT
cdr3_aa: CASKTEFFTDTQYF

j_call: TRBJ2-3
d_call: -
v_call: TRBV7-3
clone_size: -
cdr3_nt: TGTGCCAGCAGCTTAGGCCTAGCGTCTAGCACAGATACGCAGTATTTT
cdr3_aa: CASSLGLASSTDTQYF

j_call: TRBJ2-1
d_call: -
v_call: TRBV14
clone_size: -
cdr3_nt: TGTGCCAGCAGCCAAGACCGGGTCAATGAGCAGTTCTTC
cdr3_aa: CASSQDRVNEQFF

j_call: TRBJ2-7
d_call: TRBD1
v_call: TRBV2
clone_size: -
cdr3_nt: TGTGCCAGCAGTGGTAGACAGGGAAGGACCATCTACGAGCAGTACTTC
cdr3_aa: CASSGRQGRTIYEQYF

j_call: TRBJ1-3
d_call: -
v_call: TRBV6-5
clone_size: -
cdr3_nt: TGTGCCAGCGGACGACAGACGCCCTCTGGAAACACCATATATTTT
cdr3_aa: CASGRQTPSGNTIYF

j_call: TRBJ2-7
d_call: -
v_call: TRBV5-1
clone_size: once
cdr3_nt: TGCGCCAGCAGAGGGAGGAACCACGAGCAGTACTTC
cdr3_aa: CASRGRNHEQYF

j_call: TRBJ2-5
d_call: TRBD1
v_call: TRBV19
clone_size: -
cdr3_nt: TGTGCCAGTAGTATGGACAGGGCTGGGTACCAAGAGACCCAGTACTTC
cdr3_aa: CASSMDRAGYQETQYF

j_call: TRBJ2-2
d_call: TRBD2
v_call: TRBV4-2
clone_size: -
cdr3_nt: TGTGCCAGCAGCCAAAGGACTAGCGGATTCAACACCGGGGAGCTGTTTTTT
cdr3_aa: CASSQRTSGFNTGELFF

j_call: TRBJ1-2
d_call: TRBD1
v_call: TRBV18
clone_size: -
cdr3_nt: TGTGCCAGCTCACCCTCGGACAGGAGGACTCAAGGCTACACCTTC
cdr3_aa: CASSPSDRRTQGYTF

j_call: TRBJ2-2
d_call: -
v_call: TRBV21-1
clone_size: -
cdr3_nt: TGTGCCAGCAGCAAGGCCCCTTGGGTAAACTGCACCGGGGAGCTGTTTTTT
cdr3_aa: CASSKAPWVNCTGELFF

j_call: TRBJ2-5
d_call: -
v_call: TRBV5-1
clone_size: once
cdr3_nt: TGCGCCAGCAGCGCGACAACGGGAGAGACCCAGTACTTC
cdr3_aa: CASSATTGETQYF

j_call: TRBJ2-7
d_call: -
v_call: TRBV7-6
clone_size: -
cdr3_nt: TGTGCCAGCAGCTTAGCGGACAGTTCCCGGGAGCAGTACTTC
cdr3_aa: CASSLADSSREQYF

j_call: TRBJ2-1
d_call: -
v_call: TRBV4-1
clone_size: -
cdr3_nt: TGCGCCAGCAGCCGACTGGGAGGTAATGAGCAGTTCTTC
cdr3_aa: CASSRLGGNEQFF

j_call: TRBJ1-1
d_call: TRBD1
v_call: TRBV7-2
clone_size: -
cdr3_nt: TGTGCCAGCAGCTTAGCCAGGGGGATGAACACTGAAGCTTTCTTT
cdr3_aa: CASSLARGMNTEAFF

j_call: TRBJ1-2
d_call: -
v_call: TRBV19
clone_size: -
cdr3_nt: TGTGCCTCCCAAAAAAATCACTTCGGGGATGGCTACACCTTC
cdr3_aa: CASQKNHFGDGYTF

j_call: TRBJ2-1
d_call: TRBD2
v_call: TRBV4-2
clone_size: -
cdr3_nt: TGTGCCAGCAGCCAAGAGTGGCTAGCGGGAGGCAATGAGCAGTTCTTC
cdr3_aa: CASSQEWLAGGNEQFF

j_call: TRBJ1-1
d_call: -
v_call: TRBV4-2
clone_size: few
cdr3_nt: TGTGCCAGCAGCCCGCGGGACGGGAACACTGAAGCTTTCTTT
cdr3_aa: CASSPRDGNTEAFF

j_call: TRBJ1-2
d_call: -
v_call: TRBV9
clone_size: -
cdr3_nt: TGTGCCAGCAGCGCCGGAGGCAGCACTAACTATGGCTACACCTTC
cdr3_aa: CASSAGGSTNYGYTF

j_call: TRBJ2-3
d_call: TRBD2
v_call: TRBV4-1
clone_size: -
cdr3_nt: TGCGCCAGCAGCCAAGGCGGGAGTGAAGATACGCAGTATTTT
cdr3_aa: CASSQGGSEDTQYF

j_call: TRBJ1-1
d_call: -
v_call: TRBV7-8
clone_size: -
cdr3_nt: TGTGCCAGCAGCGTCCCGGGGTCAAGGCGGAACACTGAAGCTTTCTTT
cdr3_aa: CASSVPGSRRNTEAFF

j_call: TRBJ1-2
d_call: -
v_call: TRBV6-1
clone_size: once
cdr3_nt: TGTGCCAGCAGTGAATCACAGACCCTTAACTATGGCTACACCTTC
cdr3_aa: CASSESQTLNYGYTF

j_call: TRBJ1-1
d_call: TRBD1
v_call: TRBV28
clone_size: -
cdr3_nt: TGTGCCAGCAGTAGTAGGGGGCTTAGCACTGAAGCTTTCTTT
cdr3_aa: CASSSRGLSTEAFF

j_call: TRBJ2-1
d_call: TRBD1
v_call: TRBV4-1
clone_size: -
cdr3_nt: TGCGCCAGCAGCCACCGGGACAGGGACAATGAGCAGTTCTTC
cdr3_aa: CASSHRDRDNEQFF

j_call: TRBJ1-1
d_call: -
v_call: TRBV7-3
clone_size: -
cdr3_nt: TGTGCCAGCAGCTTATGGGCAGGGGATAATGAAGCTTTCTTT
cdr3_aa: CASSLWAGDNEAFF

j_call: TRBJ2-2
d_call: -
v_call: TRBV19
clone_size: -
cdr3_nt: TGTGCCAGTAGTAATATTGCTAGCGCGAACACCGGGGAGCTGTTTTTT
cdr3_aa: CASSNIASANTGELFF

j_call: TRBJ1-1
d_call: -
v_call: TRBV7-8
clone_size: -
cdr3_nt: TGTGCCAGCAGCTTAGTTCGAGGAGGTTCCGAGAACACTGAAGCTTTCTTT
cdr3_aa: CASSLVRGGSENTEAFF

j_call: TRBJ1-5
d_call: -
v_call: TRBV19
clone_size: -
cdr3_nt: TGTGCCAGTAGAGGGGATCAGCCCCAGCATTTT
cdr3_aa: CASRGDQPQHF

j_call: TRBJ2-7
d_call: -
v_call: TRBV6-5
clone_size: -
cdr3_nt: TGTGCCAGCAGTTACTCGATCCTGGGGGCCTACGAGCAGTACTTC
cdr3_aa: CASSYSILGAYEQYF

j_call: TRBJ2-7
d_call: -
v_call: TRBV28
clone_size: -
cdr3_nt: TGTGCCAGCAGGGCCCCGGGGCCAGTCTACGAGCAGTACTTC
cdr3_aa: CASRAPGPVYEQYF

j_call: TRBJ2-7
d_call: -
v_call: TRBV27
clone_size: -
cdr3_nt: TGTGCCAGCAGTTTTCGGGCGAGGAACGAGCAGTACTTC
cdr3_aa: CASSFRARNEQYF

j_call: TRBJ2-5
d_call: TRBD2
v_call: TRBV5-1
clone_size: -
cdr3_nt: TGCGCCAGCAGCTTGGTGGTAGCGGGAGGCCAAGAGACCCAGTACTTC
cdr3_aa: CASSLVVAGGQETQYF

j_call: TRBJ2-3
d_call: -
v_call: TRBV4-1
clone_size: -
cdr3_nt: TGCGCCAGCAGCCAAGATCACGGTCAGCGAGGTAGCACAGATACGCAGTATTTT
cdr3_aa: CASSQDHGQRGSTDTQYF

j_call: TRBJ2-7
d_call: -
v_call: TRBV7-9
clone_size: -
cdr3_nt: TGTGCCAGCAGCTTAATGAGAATGGAGCAGTACTTC
cdr3_aa: CASSLMRMEQYF